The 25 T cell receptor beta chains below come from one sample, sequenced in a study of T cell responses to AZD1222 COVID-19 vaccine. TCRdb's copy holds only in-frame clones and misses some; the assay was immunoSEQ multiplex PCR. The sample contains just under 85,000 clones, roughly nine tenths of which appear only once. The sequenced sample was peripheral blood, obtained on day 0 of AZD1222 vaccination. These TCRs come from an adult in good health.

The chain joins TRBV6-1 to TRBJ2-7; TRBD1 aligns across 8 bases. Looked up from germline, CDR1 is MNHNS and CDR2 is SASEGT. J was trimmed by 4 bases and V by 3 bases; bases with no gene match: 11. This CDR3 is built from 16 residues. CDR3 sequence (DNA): TGTGCCAGCAGTGACCCCTGGACAGGGTGGGAGTACGAGCAGTACTTC. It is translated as CASSDPWTGWEYEQYF.

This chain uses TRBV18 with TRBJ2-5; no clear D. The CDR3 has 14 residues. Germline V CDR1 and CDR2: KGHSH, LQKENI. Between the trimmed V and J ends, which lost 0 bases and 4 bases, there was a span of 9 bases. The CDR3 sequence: CASSPPNARETQYF. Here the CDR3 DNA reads TGTGCCAGCTCACCACCTAACGCCCGAGAGACCCAGTACTTC.

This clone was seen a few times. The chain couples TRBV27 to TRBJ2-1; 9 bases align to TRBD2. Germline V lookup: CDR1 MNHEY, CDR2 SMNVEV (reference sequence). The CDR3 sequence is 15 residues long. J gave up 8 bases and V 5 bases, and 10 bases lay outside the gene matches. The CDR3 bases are TGTGCCAGCAGTCCCGCGGGAGGGCCCTCCCATGAGCAGTTCTTC. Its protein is CASSPAGGPSHEQFF.

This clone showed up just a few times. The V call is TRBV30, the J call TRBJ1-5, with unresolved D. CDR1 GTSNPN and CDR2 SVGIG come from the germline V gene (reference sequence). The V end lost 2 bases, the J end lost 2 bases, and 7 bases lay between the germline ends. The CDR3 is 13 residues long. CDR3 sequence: CAWSLSGNQPQHF. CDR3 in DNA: TGTGCCTGGAGTCTCTCAGGCAATCAGCCCCAGCATTTT.

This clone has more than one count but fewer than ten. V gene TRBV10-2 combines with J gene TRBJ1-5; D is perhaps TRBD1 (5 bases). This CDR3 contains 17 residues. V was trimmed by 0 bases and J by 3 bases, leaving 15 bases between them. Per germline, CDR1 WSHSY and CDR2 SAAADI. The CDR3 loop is CASSESGGDPNNQPQHF. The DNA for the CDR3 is TGCGCCAGCAGTGAGTCCGGAGGGGACCCTAACAATCAGCCCCAGCATTTT.

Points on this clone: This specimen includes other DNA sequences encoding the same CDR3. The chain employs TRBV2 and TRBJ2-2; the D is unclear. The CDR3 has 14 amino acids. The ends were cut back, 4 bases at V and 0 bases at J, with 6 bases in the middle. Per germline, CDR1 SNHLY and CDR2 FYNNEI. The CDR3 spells CASSGQANTGELFF. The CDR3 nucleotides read TGTGCCAGCAGTGGGCAGGCGAACACCGGGGAGCTGTTTTTT.

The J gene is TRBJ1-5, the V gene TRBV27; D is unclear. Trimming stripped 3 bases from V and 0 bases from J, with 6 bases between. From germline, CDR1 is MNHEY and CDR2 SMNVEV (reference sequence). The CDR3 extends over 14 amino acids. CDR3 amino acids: CASSFTDSNQPQHF. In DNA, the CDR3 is TGTGCCAGCAGTTTTACGGATAGCAATCAGCCCCAGCATTTT.

The CDR3 sequence is CASSTSGGLTDTQYF. The DNA of the CDR3 is TGTGCCAGCAGCACTTCAGGGGGCCTCACAGATACGCAGTATTTT. The J gene is TRBJ2-3, the V gene TRBV7-9; 8 nucleotides align to TRBD1. The CDR3 is 15 residues long. V was clipped by 5 bases and J by 2 bases; unmatched bases: 6. The germline V gene encodes CDR1 SEHNR and CDR2 FQNEAQ (reference sequence).

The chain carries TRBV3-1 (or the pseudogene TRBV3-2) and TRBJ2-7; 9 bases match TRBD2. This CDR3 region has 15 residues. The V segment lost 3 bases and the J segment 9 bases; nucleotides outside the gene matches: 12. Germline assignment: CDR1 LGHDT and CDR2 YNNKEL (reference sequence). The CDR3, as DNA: TGTGCCAGCAGCCACTCTCGGGGGCAGCGGGAGGTGCAGTACTTC. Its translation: CASSHSRGQREVQYF.

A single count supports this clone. The CDR3 nucleotides are TGTGCCAGCAGCCGAGGGTCCGGCTCCTATAATTCACCCCTCCACTTT. Translated, it gives CASSRGSGSYNSPLHF. The chain recombines TRBV7-8 with TRBJ1-6; D is ambiguous. Trimming took off 5 bases at V and 0 bases at J, with 11 bases between the two ends. The CDR3 has 16 residues. Germline lookup yields CDR1 SGHVS and CDR2 FQNEAQ.

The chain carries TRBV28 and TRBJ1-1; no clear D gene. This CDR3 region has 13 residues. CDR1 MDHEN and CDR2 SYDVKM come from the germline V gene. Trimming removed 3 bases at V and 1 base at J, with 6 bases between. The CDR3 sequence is CASSFAENTEAFF. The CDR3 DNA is TGTGCCAGCAGTTTTGCCGAGAACACTGAAGCTTTCTTT.

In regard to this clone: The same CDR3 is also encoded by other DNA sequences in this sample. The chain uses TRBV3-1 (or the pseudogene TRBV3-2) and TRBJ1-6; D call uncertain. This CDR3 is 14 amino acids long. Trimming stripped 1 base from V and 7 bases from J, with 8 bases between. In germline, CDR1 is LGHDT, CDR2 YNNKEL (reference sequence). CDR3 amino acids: CASSQVRRNSPLHF. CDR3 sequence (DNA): TGTGCCAGCAGCCAAGTTCGTAGGAATTCACCCCTCCACTTT.

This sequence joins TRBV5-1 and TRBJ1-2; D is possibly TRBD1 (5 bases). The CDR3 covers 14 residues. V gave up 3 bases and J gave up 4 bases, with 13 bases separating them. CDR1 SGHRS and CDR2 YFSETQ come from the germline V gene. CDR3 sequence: CASSSGRLGYGYTF. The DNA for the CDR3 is TGCGCCAGCAGCTCGGGACGGCTGGGCTATGGCTACACCTTC. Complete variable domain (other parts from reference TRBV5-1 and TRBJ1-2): KAGVTQTPRYLIKTRGQQVTLSCSPISGHRSVSWYQQTPGQGLQFLFEYFSETQRNKGNFPGRFSGRQFSNSRSEMNVSTLELGDSALYLCASSSGRLGYGYTFGSGTRLTVV.

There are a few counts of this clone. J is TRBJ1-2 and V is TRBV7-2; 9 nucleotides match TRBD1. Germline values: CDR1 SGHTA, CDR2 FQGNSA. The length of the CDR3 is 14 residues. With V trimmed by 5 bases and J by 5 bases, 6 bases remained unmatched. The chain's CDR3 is CASSPRTGDYGYTF. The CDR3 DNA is TGTGCCAGCAGCCCCCGGACAGGGGATTATGGCTACACCTTC.

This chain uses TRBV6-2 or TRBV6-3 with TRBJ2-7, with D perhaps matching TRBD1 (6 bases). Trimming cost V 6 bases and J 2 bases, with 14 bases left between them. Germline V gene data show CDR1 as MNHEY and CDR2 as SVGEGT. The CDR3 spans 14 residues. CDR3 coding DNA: TGTGCCAGCAGCCTTTCCGGGACACCCTACGAGCAGTACTTC. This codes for CASSLSGTPYEQYF.

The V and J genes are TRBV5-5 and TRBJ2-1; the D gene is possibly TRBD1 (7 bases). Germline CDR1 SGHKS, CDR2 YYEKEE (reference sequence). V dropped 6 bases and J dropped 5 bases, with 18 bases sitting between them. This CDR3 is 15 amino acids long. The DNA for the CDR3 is TGTGCCAGCATCCACGGGGCAGGGGGGAACAATGAGCAGTTCTTC. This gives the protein CASIHGAGGNNEQFF.

Here the CDR3 reads CASSLINEKLFF. As DNA, the CDR3 is TGTGCCAGCAGCCTCATTAATGAAAAACTGTTTTTT. The genes are TRBV7-9 and TRBJ1-4; D is undetermined. The CDR3 has 12 residues. The V end lost 5 bases, the J end lost 4 bases, and 5 bases lay between the germline ends. Per the germline V gene, CDR1 is SEHNR and CDR2 is FQNEAQ (reference sequence).

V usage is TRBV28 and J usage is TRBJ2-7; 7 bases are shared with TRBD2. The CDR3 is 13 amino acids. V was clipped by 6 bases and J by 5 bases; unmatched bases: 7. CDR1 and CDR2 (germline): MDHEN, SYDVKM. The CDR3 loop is CASRTSGGHEQYF. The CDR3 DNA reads TGTGCCAGCAGAACCTCGGGGGGTCACGAGCAGTACTTC. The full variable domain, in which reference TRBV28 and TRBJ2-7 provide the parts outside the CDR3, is DVKVTQSSRYLVKRTGEKVFLECVQDMDHENMFWYRQDPGLGLRLIYFSYDVKMKEKGDIPEGYSVSREKKERFSLILESASTNQTSMYLCASRTSGGHEQYFGPGTRLTVT.

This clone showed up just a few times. The CDR3 sequence: CASSQVGRGGEKLFF. Written as DNA, the CDR3 is TGTGCCAGCAGCCAAGTCGGCAGGGGGGGAGAAAAACTGTTTTTT. The chain links TRBV3-1 (or the pseudogene TRBV3-2) to TRBJ1-4, with TRBD1 identical over 7 bases. The CDR3 covers 15 residues. Germline lookup yields CDR1 LGHDT and CDR2 YNNKEL (reference sequence). V was pared by 1 base and J by 8 bases, with 7 bases of the junction left unmatched.

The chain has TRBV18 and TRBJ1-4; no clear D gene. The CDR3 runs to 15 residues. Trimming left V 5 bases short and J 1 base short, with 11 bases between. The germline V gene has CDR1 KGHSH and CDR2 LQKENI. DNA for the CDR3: TGTGCCAGCTCATTGGTACGGGGAACTAATGAAAAACTGTTTTTT. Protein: CASSLVRGTNEKLFF.

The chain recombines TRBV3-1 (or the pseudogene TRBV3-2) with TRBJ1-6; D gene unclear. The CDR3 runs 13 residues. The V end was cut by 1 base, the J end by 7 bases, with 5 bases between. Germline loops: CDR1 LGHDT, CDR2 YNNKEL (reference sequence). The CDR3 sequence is CASSQVYNSPLHF. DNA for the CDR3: TGTGCCAGCAGCCAAGTATACAATTCACCCCTCCACTTT.

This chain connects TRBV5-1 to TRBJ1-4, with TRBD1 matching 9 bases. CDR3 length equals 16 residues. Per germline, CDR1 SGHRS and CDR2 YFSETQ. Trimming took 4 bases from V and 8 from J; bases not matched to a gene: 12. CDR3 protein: CASSPVSTGGIEKLFF. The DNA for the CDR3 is TGCGCCAGCAGCCCTGTCTCGACAGGGGGAATAGAAAAACTGTTTTTT.

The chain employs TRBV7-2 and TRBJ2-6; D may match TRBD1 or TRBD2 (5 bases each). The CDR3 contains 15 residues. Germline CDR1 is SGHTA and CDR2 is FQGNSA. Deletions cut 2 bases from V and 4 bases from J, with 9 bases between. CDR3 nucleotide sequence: TGTGCCAGCAGCTTACAGGGACCCGGGGCCAACGTCCTGACTTTC. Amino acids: CASSLQGPGANVLTF.

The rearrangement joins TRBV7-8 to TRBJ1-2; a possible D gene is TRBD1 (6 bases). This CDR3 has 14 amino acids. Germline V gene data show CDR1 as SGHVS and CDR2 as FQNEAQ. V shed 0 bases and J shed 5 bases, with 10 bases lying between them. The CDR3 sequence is CASSLAGGPYGYTF. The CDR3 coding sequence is TGTGCCAGCAGCTTAGCCGGGGGGCCGTATGGCTACACCTTC.

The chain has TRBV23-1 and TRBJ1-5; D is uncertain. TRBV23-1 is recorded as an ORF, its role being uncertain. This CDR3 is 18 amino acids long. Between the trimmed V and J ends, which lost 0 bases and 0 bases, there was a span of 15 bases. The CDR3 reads CASSQSRAKSYSNQPQHF. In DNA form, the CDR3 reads TGCGCCAGCAGTCAATCGAGAGCAAAGAGCTATAGCAATCAGCCCCAGCATTTT.